This is a list of T cell receptor beta chains from one sample in a study of CD8 T cells in Susac syndrome. TCRdb itself ran the immunoSEQ multiplex PCR reads through MiXCR, one entry per CDR3 protein. The repertoire has about 300,000 distinct CDR3 sequences, under 95% of them found once; the top ten carry approximately 0.065%. The sequencing sample was made of CD4+ T cells from PBMCs. These receptors were taken from a human donor with multiple sclerosis. CDR3s include the opening cysteine and the closing phenylalanine or tryptophan.

v_gene	CDR3aa
TRBV9	CASSARAGAGKTVSYNEQFF
TRBV4-1	CASSQGGVGTDTQYF
TRBV30	CACSGQAYGYTF
TRBV19	CASRQGLTEAFF
TRBV6-2/TRBV6-3	CASRSWTSGSRETQYF
TRBV15	CATSRDQARGRHTEAFF
TRBV19	CASRKQRDTGELFF
TRBV11-3	CASSFRLAGPYEQYF
TRBV3-1	CASSQAGGDQPQHF
TRBV30	CAWSVEGTAQYF
TRBV2	CASIGGDSSYNEQFF
TRBV30	CAWRAGGRTEAFF
TRBV7-3	CASSFIPGTSGTEVRETQYF
TRBV7-2	CASRLRQGSYNEQFF
TRBV5-1	CASSLGGGPPTNEKLFF
TRBV30	CAWTGQGGTEAFF
TRBV9	CASSGPRGSTDTQYF
TRBV4-2	CASSQDTGTSANIQYF
TRBV5-6	CASSAQAVESTEAFF
TRBV3-1	CASSQVTGRSEAFF
TRBV7-3	CASSPELAGNNEQFF
TRBV5-6	CASSFSPSRDEQFF
TRBV6-6	CASSTSGRNNEQFF
TRBV18	CASSPDRGSTEAFF
TRBV7-2	CASSVGLFPDTQYF
TRBV6-1	CASSRTGTTYLYGYTF
TRBV7-2	CASSLMSRGPRDTQYF
TRBV12-5	CASARGASGGHKDTQYF
TRBV7-2	CASSLWLQDDTDTQYF
TRBV5-6	CASSLYQYNSPLHF
TRBV20-1	CSARKIRADEQYF
TRBV11-2	CASRGAGTGAAFF
TRBV15	CATSRPMGTEQYF
TRBV7-9	CASSFGTPDTDTQYF
TRBV6-2/TRBV6-3	CASLLAGEYNEQFF
TRBV20-1	CSSQGAPGSSTDTQYF
TRBV9	CASSVEPHGGGGTDTQYF
TRBV5-1	CASSLAGGPPESEAFF
TRBV3-1	CASSQASSGGTQYF
TRBV20-1	CSARTEGTNLANTGELFF
TRBV19	CASSTRSNYGYTF
TRBV20-1	CSATDPQARYNEQFF
TRBV20-1	CSAGKTSRTYEQYF
TRBV28	CASSLTGLAFF
TRBV7-2	CASSRGPLLGAQYF
TRBV30	CAWARSLTEAFF
TRBV7-9	CASSLDGHQRDGYTF
TRBV7-2	CASSLDGVRDQPQHF
TRBV19	CASSILTGGLHEQYF
TRBV12-3/TRBV12-4	CASSLLAAGNKETQYF
TRBV24-1	CATSDTQGADTQYF
TRBV4-1	CASSQPLAGGPQETQYF
TRBV2	CASRAEDTQYF
TRBV20-1	CSAPRASGNGNEQFF
TRBV7-3	CASSLSPGTGNQPQHF
TRBV7-9	CASSFGGARGTQYF
TRBV10-1	CASSDTGWTEAFF
TRBV5-1	CASSLEGRNYGYTF
TRBV5-4	CASSASKSGRGPYEQYF